This TCR beta chain appears in the sequencing data of a study of blood T cell repertoires in COVID-19. Generated by immunoSEQ multiplex PCR, the TCRdb table keeps only in-frame clones and is missing some. The table includes 250,000 to 350,000 clones, about 87% detected once. Remarks on this clone: The identical CDR3 is also encoded by other nucleotide sequences in the sample.

Germline V CDR1 and CDR2: SGHRS, YFSETQ. V was clipped by 0 bases and J by 5 bases, with 6 bases between them. The CDR3 consists of 13 residues. Sequencing was performed on peripheral blood. The receptor comes from a woman aged 50 to 60 who had recovered from COVID-19. The chain couples TRBV5-1 to TRBJ1-5; D not certain. This chain's CDR3 is CASSLDSDQPQHF. Here the CDR3 DNA reads TGCGCCAGCAGCTTGGACTCGGATCAGCCCCAGCATTTT. Full variable domain (rest looked up from reference TRBV5-1 and TRBJ1-5): KAGVTQTPRYLIKTRGQQVTLSCSPISGHRSVSWYQQTPGQGLQFLFEYFSETQRNKGNFPGRFSGRQFSNSRSEMNVSTLELGDSALYLCASSLDSDQPQHFGDGTRLSIL.